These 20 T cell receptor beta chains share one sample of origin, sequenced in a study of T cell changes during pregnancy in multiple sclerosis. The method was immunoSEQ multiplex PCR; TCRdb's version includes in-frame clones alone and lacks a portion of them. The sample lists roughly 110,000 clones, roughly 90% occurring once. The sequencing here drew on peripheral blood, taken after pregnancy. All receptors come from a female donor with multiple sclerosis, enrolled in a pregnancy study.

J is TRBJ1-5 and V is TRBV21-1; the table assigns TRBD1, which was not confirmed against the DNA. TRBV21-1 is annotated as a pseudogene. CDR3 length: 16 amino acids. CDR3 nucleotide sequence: TGTGCCAGCAGCCCAAGGGACAGGGTAAAATGTCAGCCCCAGCATTTT. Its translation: CASSPRDRVKCQPQHF.

CDR3 in DNA: TGTGCCAGCAGCCTGGACAGCTATGGCTACACCTTC. It specifies CASSLDSYGYTF. The J gene is TRBJ1-2, the V gene TRBV5-6, with D perhaps TRBD1 (6 bases). Germline V gives CDR1 SGHDT, CDR2 YYEEEE. Trimming took off 4 bases at V and 4 bases at J, with 8 bases between the two ends. There are 12 residues in the CDR3.

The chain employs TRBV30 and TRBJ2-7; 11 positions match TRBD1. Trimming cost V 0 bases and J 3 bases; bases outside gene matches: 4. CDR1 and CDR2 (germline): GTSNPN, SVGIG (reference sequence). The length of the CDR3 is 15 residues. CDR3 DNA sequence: TGTGCCTGGAGTGTGTCGGGACAGGGGGACTACGAGCAGTACTTC. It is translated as CAWSVSGQGDYEQYF. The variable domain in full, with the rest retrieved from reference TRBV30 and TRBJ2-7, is SQTIHQWPATLVQPVGSPLSLECTVEGTSNPNLYWYRQAAGRGLQLLFYSVGIGQISSEVPQNLSASRPQDRQFILSSKKLLLSDSGFYLCAWSVSGQGDYEQYFGPGTRLTVT.

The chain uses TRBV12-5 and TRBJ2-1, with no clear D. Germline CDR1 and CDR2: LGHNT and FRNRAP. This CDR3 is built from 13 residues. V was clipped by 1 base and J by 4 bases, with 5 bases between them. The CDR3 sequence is CASGLDSYNEQFF. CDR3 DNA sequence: TGTGCTAGTGGTTTGGATTCTTACAATGAGCAGTTCTTC.

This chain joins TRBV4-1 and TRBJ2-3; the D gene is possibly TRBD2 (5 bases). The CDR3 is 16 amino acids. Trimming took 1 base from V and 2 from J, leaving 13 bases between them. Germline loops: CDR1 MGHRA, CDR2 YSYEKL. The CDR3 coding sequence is TGCGCCAGCAGCCAAGTCTCAGAGCGGTCCACAGATACGCAGTATTTT. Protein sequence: CASSQVSERSTDTQYF.

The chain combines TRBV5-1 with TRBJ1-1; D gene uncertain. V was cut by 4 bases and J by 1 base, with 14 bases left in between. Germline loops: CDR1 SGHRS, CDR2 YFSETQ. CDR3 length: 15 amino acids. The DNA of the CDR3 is TGCGCCAGCAGCCTGGCGGAGGGTTGGAACACTGAAGCTTTCTTT. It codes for CASSLAEGWNTEAFF.

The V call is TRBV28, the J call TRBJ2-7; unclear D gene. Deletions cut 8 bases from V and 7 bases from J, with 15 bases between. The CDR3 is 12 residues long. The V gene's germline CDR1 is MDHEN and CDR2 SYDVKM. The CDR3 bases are TGTGCCAGCTGTGTCGTATTGCGGGAGCAGTACTTC. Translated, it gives CASCVVLREQYF.

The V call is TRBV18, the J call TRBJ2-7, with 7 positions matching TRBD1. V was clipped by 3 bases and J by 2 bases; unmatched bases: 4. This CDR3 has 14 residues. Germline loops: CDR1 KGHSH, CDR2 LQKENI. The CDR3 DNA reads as TGTGCCAGCTCACCGTACGGACAGGCCTACGAGCAGTACTTC. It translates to CASSPYGQAYEQYF.

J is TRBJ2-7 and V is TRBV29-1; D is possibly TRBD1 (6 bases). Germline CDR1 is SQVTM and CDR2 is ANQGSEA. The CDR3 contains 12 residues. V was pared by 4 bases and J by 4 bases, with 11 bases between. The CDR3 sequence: CSVAGQRYEQYF. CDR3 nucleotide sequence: TGCAGCGTTGCCGGACAGAGGTACGAGCAGTACTTC.

The CDR3 here is CASSFTGRSTDTQYF. The CDR3 DNA is TGTGCCAGCAGTTTTACAGGCAGAAGCACAGATACGCAGTATTTT. The chain has TRBV27 and TRBJ2-3; D possibly corresponds to TRBD1 (5 bases). Germline values: CDR1 MNHEY, CDR2 SMNVEV (reference sequence). This CDR3 contains 15 residues. V gave up 3 bases and J gave up 0 bases, with 10 bases separating them.

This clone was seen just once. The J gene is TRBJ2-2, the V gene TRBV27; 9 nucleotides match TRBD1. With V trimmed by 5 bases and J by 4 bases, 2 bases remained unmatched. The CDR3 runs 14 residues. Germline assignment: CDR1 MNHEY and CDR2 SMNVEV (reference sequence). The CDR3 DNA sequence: TGTGCCAGCAGTCGGGACAGGGCCACCGGGGAGCTGTTTTTT. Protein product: CASSRDRATGELFF.

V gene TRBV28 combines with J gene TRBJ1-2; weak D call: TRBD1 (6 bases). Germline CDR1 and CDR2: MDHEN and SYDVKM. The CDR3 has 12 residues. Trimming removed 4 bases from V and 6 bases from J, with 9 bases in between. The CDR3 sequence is CASSWTVDGYTF. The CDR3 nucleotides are TGTGCCAGCAGTTGGACAGTCGATGGCTACACCTTC.

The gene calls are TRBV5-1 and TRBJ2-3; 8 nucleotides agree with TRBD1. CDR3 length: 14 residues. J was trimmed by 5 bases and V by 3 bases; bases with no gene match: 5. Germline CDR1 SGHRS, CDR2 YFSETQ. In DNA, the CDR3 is TGCGCCAGCAGCTCCGGACAGGGTAAAGATACGCAGTATTTT. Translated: CASSSGQGKDTQYF.

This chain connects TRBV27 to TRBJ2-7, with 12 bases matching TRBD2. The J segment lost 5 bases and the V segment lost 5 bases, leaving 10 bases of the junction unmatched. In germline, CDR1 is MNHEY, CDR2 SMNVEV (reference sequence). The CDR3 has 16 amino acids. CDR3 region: CASSPRLAGAPHEQYF. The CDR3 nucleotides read TGTGCCAGCAGTCCACGACTAGCGGGAGCGCCCCACGAGCAGTACTTC.

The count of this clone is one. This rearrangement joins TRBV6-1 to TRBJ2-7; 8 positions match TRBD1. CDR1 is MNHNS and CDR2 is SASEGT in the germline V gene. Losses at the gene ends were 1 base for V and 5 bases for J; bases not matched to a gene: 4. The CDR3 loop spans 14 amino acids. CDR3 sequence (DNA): TGTGCCAGCAGTGAAGACGGCAGGGGGCACGAGCAGTACTTC. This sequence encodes CASSEDGRGHEQYF.

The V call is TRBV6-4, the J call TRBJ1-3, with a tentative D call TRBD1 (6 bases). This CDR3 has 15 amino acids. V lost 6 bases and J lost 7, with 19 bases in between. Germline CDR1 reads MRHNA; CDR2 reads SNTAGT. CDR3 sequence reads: CASSPPDRRRNTIYF. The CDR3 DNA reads TGTGCCAGCAGCCCCCCGGACAGACGGCGCAACACCATATATTTT.

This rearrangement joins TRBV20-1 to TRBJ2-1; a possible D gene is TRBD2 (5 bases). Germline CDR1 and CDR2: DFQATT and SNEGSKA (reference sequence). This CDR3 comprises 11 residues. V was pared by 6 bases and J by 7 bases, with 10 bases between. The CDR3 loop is CSAITGNEQFF. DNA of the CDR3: TGCAGTGCCATTACGGGGAATGAGCAGTTCTTC.

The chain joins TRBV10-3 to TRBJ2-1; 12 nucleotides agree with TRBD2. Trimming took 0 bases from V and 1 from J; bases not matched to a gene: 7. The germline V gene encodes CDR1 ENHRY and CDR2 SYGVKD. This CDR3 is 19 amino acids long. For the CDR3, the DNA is TGTGCCATCAGTGAGTCGATTCGGACTAGCGGGAAGTCCTACAATGAGCAGTTCTTC. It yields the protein CAISESIRTSGKSYNEQFF.

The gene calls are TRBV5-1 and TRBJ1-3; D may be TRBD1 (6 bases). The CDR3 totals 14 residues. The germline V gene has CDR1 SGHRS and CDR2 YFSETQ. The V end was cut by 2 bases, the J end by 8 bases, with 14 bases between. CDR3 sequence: CASSLQGPGDTIYF. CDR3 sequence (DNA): TGCGCCAGCAGCTTACAGGGACCCGGGGACACCATATATTTT.

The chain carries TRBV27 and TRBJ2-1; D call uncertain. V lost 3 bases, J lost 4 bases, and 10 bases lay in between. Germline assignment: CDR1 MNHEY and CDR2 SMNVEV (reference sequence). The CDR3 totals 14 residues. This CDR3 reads CASSFPSKYNEQFF. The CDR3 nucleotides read TGTGCCAGCAGTTTTCCTTCTAAGTACAATGAGCAGTTCTTC.